The 19 T cell receptor beta chains below were found in one sample sequenced in a study of blood T cell repertoires in COVID-19. Only in-frame clones appear in the TCRdb table, and some are missing; sequencing was by immunoSEQ multiplex PCR. The table lists under 150,000 clones, roughly 76% of them singletons. Sequenced material: peripheral blood. The receptors derive from a human donor with acute or convalescent COVID-19. The donor label of this sample is uncertain.

This chain uses TRBV30 with TRBJ1-3; D unclear. The germline V gene encodes CDR1 GTSNPN and CDR2 SVGIG (reference sequence). V lost 0 bases, J lost 0 bases, and 12 bases lay in between. There are 16 residues in the CDR3. CDR3 sequence: CAWSVWSDFSGNTIYF. For the CDR3, the DNA is TGTGCCTGGAGTGTATGGAGCGACTTCTCTGGAAACACCATATATTTT.

The V call is TRBV6-5, the J call TRBJ1-1; 7 positions agree with TRBD1. This CDR3 comprises 15 residues. CDR1 is MNHEY and CDR2 is SVGAGI in the germline V gene. V shed 4 bases, J shed 0 bases, and the junction held 5 bases outside the gene matches. Written as DNA, the CDR3 is TGTGCCAGCAGTTGGACAGGTCCAATGAACACTGAAGCTTTCTTT. Amino acid sequence: CASSWTGPMNTEAFF.

This clone was seen a single time. The chain links TRBV19 to TRBJ1-5, with D unresolved. Germline lookup yields CDR1 LNHDA and CDR2 SQIVND (reference sequence). The CDR3 is made up of 15 amino acids. Trimming cost V 3 bases and J 0 bases, with 9 bases left between them. CDR3 nucleotides: TGTGCCAGTAGTATTCCAGGCTATAGCAATCAGCCCCAGCATTTT. As protein: CASSIPGYSNQPQHF. Based on the CDR3 plus reference TRBV19 and TRBJ1-5, the full variable domain is DGGITQSPKYLFRKEGQNVTLSCEQNLNHDAMYWYRQDPGQGLRLIYYSQIVNDFQKGDIAEGYSVSREKKESFPLTVTSAQKNPTAFYLCASSIPGYSNQPQHFGDGTRLSIL.

The chain joins TRBV5-1 to TRBJ1-2; TRBD1 matches at 7 bases. Looked up from germline, CDR1 is SGHRS and CDR2 is YFSETQ. Trimming took 4 bases from V and 2 from J; bases not matched to a gene: 5. This CDR3 contains 14 residues. CDR3 nucleotides: TGCGCCAGCAGCGCATCGACAGGGAACTATGGCTACACCTTC. Its translation is CASSASTGNYGYTF. The full variable domain, in which reference TRBV5-1 and TRBJ1-2 provide the parts outside the CDR3, is KAGVTQTPRYLIKTRGQQVTLSCSPISGHRSVSWYQQTPGQGLQFLFEYFSETQRNKGNFPGRFSGRQFSNSRSEMNVSTLELGDSALYLCASSASTGNYGYTFGSGTRLTVV.

The V gene is TRBV28, the J gene TRBJ2-7, with a weak D call TRBD2 (6 bases). Per the germline V gene, CDR1 is MDHEN and CDR2 is SYDVKM. This CDR3 region has 15 residues. V was trimmed by 2 bases and J by 3 bases, leaving 14 bases between them. Written as DNA, the CDR3 is TGTGCCAGCAGTTTAATTCCGGGACTTAACTACGAGCAGTACTTC. As protein: CASSLIPGLNYEQYF.

The chain carries TRBV5-4 and TRBJ1-1, with D possibly being TRBD1 (5 bases). The germline gives CDR1 SGHNT, CDR2 YYREEE (reference sequence). V was trimmed by 4 bases and J by 3 bases, leaving 13 bases between them. The CDR3 runs 14 residues. The CDR3 sequence: CASSKDNKYTEAFF. The CDR3 DNA reads TGTGCCAGCAGCAAGGACAATAAATACACTGAAGCTTTCTTT. Combining the CDR3 with reference TRBV5-4 and TRBJ1-1 gives the whole variable domain ETGVTQSPTHLIKTRGQQVTLRCSSQSGHNTVSWYQQALGQGPQFIFQYYREEENGRGNFPPRFSGLQFPNYSSELNVNALELDDSALYLCASSKDNKYTEAFFGQGTRLTVV.

CDR3 in amino acids: CASSPNRGQGAFGYTF. In nucleotides, the CDR3 is TGCGCCAGCAGCCCTAATAGAGGACAGGGGGCCTTCGGCTACACCTTC. J is TRBJ1-2 and V is TRBV5-1; 11 nucleotides align to TRBD1. Germline trimming cut 4 bases from V and 8 bases from J; bases unmatched to any gene: 13. CDR1 SGHRS and CDR2 YFSETQ come from the germline V gene. This CDR3 comprises 16 residues.

With regard to this clone: The sample has other DNA sequences that encode this CDR3 too. J is TRBJ2-1 and V is TRBV18, with TRBD1 identical over 7 bases. Trimming removed 3 bases from V and 0 bases from J; junction bases left unmatched: 2. Germline-derived CDR1 and CDR2 are KGHSH and LQKENI. The CDR3 totals 15 residues. The CDR3 protein is CASSPDRVSYNEQFF. The CDR3 DNA is TGTGCCAGCTCACCTGACAGGGTCTCCTACAATGAGCAGTTCTTC.

This clone has just one count. The chain combines TRBV9 with TRBJ2-2; 11 bases line up with TRBD2. The V gene's germline CDR1 is SGDLS and CDR2 YYNGEE. V lost 4 bases to trimming and J lost 7 bases; unmatched junction nucleotides: 12. The CDR3 length is 17 residues. The CDR3 reads CASSPRLAGTVVGELFF. DNA of the CDR3: TGTGCCAGCAGCCCTCGACTAGCGGGGACCGTTGTCGGGGAGCTGTTTTTT.

V is TRBV9 and J is TRBJ1-3; 7 bases line up with TRBD1. CDR1 and CDR2 from the germline V gene are SGDLS and YYNGEE. This CDR3 spans 14 amino acids. Trimming at V came to 2 bases and at J to 4 bases, leaving 3 bases not matched to a gene. The CDR3 sequence is CASSVGTAGNTIYF. CDR3 DNA sequence: TGTGCCAGCAGCGTGGGGACAGCGGGAAACACCATATATTTT.

A single count supports this clone. V usage is TRBV30 and J usage is TRBJ2-7; 11 positions agree with TRBD1. After removal of 3 bases from V and 2 bases from J, the junction contained 0 bases not matched to a gene. Germline CDR1 and CDR2: GTSNPN and SVGIG (reference sequence). The CDR3 covers 13 residues. The DNA for the CDR3 is TGTGCCTGGAGGGGACAGGGGGCCTACGAGCAGTACTTC. Protein sequence: CAWRGQGAYEQYF.

This sequence joins TRBV7-6 and TRBJ2-1; TRBD2 agrees at 8 bases. Germline loops: CDR1 SGHVS, CDR2 FNYEAQ. The CDR3 runs 15 residues. J lost 9 bases, V lost 5 bases, and 12 bases had no gene match. The chain's CDR3 is CASSILAVRGVEQFF. DNA of the CDR3: TGTGCCAGCAGCATACTAGCGGTGCGAGGGGTTGAGCAGTTCTTC.

The chain has TRBV5-4 and TRBJ1-2; 8 bases are a match to TRBD1. In germline, CDR1 is SGHNT, CDR2 YYREEE (reference sequence). The CDR3 is 15 amino acids. V shed 4 bases and J 2 bases; nucleotides not matched to a gene: 7. This CDR3 is CASSLAGTGNYGYTF. The CDR3, as DNA: TGTGCCAGCAGCCTAGCCGGGACAGGAAACTATGGCTACACCTTC.

The chain links TRBV11-2 to TRBJ1-1; 8 nucleotides match TRBD1. Germline-derived CDR1 and CDR2 are SGHAT and FQNNGV. This CDR3 spans 13 amino acids. V dropped 4 bases and J dropped 11; count of bases not matched to a gene: 9. The CDR3, as DNA: TGTGCCAGCAGCTCCGACAGGGGTACGCCGGCTTTCTTT. It encodes CASSSDRGTPAFF.

V usage is TRBV2 and J usage is TRBJ2-4; 8 positions agree with TRBD1. Trimming cost V 6 bases and J 0 bases; bases outside gene matches: 13. The CDR3 runs to 18 residues. Germline V lookup: CDR1 SNHLY, CDR2 FYNNEI. The CDR3 protein is CASSGQGALVIAKNIQYF. The CDR3, as DNA: TGTGCCAGCAGCGGGCAGGGGGCGCTAGTAATAGCCAAAAACATTCAGTACTTC.

This clone was seen a single time. This chain links TRBV5-1 with TRBJ1-1; 7 bases are a match to TRBD1. This CDR3 comprises 15 residues. From germline, CDR1 is SGHRS and CDR2 YFSETQ. V lost 4 bases and J lost 5; bases outside the gene matches: 11. This chain's CDR3 is CASSAPTGLRTEAFF. For the CDR3, the DNA is TGCGCCAGCAGCGCCCCGACAGGGCTGAGGACTGAAGCTTTCTTT.

The CDR3 nucleotides are TGTGCCAGCAGAAAAGAAAAACACCTCAATCAGCCCCAGCATTTT. Amino acid sequence: CASRKEKHLNQPQHF. This chain uses TRBV2 with TRBJ1-5; no clear D. This CDR3 is built from 15 residues. The germline V and J ends were trimmed by 6 bases and 3 bases, with 15 bases remaining between them. Germline CDR1 SNHLY, CDR2 FYNNEI.

This clone was counted only a few times. The chain carries TRBV6-5 and TRBJ1-5; tentative D call: TRBD1 (6 bases). V lost 2 bases, J lost 4 bases, and 9 bases lay in between. From germline, CDR1 is MNHEY and CDR2 SVGAGI. This CDR3 has 14 amino acids. CDR3 protein: CASSYDRKNQPQHF. The CDR3, as DNA: TGTGCCAGCAGTTACGACAGGAAGAATCAGCCCCAGCATTTT.

The CDR3 here is CASSLLRADSTNEQFF. In DNA form, the CDR3 reads TGTGCCAGCAGCCTCCTCCGCGCGGACTCAACGAATGAGCAGTTCTTC. V and J are TRBV7-9 and TRBJ2-1, with D possibly being TRBD2 (5 bases). This CDR3 is 16 amino acids long. The V and J ends lost 5 bases and 7 bases respectively, with 21 bases between them. Germline assignment: CDR1 SEHNR and CDR2 FQNEAQ (reference sequence).